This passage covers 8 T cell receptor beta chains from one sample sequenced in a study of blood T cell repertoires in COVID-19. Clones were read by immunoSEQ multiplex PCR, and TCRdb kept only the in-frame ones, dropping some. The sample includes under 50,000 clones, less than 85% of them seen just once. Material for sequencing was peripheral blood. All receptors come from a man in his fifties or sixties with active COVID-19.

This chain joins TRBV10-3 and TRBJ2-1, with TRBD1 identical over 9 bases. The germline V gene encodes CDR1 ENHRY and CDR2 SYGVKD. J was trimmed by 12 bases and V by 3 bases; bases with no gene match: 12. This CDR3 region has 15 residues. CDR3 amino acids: CAISDTGQGDGVQFF. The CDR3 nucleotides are TGTGCCATCAGTGATACGGGACAGGGTGATGGGGTGCAGTTCTTC.

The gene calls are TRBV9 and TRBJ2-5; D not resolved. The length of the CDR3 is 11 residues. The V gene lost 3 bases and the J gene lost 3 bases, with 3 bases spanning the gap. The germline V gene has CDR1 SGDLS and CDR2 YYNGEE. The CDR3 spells CASSAEETQYF. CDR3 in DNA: TGTGCCAGCAGCGCCGAAGAGACCCAGTACTTC. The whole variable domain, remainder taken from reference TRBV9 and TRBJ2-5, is DSGVTQTPKHLITATGQRVTLRCSPRSGDLSVYWYQQSLDQGLQFLIQYYNGEERAKGNILERFSAQQFPDLHSELNLSSLELGDSALYFCASSAEETQYFGPGTRLLVL.

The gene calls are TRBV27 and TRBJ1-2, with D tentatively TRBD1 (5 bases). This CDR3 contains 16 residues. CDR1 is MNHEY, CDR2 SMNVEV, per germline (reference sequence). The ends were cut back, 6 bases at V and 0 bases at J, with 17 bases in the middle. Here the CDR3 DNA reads TGTGCCAGCAGCTTCAGGGCCTTTGATCCTAACTATGGCTACACCTTC. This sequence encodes CASSFRAFDPNYGYTF.

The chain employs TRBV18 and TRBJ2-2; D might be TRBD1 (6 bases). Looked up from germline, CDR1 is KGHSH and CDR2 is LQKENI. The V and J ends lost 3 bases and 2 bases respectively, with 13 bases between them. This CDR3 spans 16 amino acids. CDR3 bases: TGTGCCAGCTCACCGCAGCAGGGGTATAACACCGGGGAGCTGTTTTTT. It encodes CASSPQQGYNTGELFF. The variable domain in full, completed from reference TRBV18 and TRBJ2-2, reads NAGVMQNPRHLVRRRGQEARLRCSPMKGHSHVYWYRQLPEEGLKFMVYLQKENIIDESGMPKERFSAEFPKEGPSILRIQQVVRGDSAAYFCASSPQQGYNTGELFFGEGSRLTVL.

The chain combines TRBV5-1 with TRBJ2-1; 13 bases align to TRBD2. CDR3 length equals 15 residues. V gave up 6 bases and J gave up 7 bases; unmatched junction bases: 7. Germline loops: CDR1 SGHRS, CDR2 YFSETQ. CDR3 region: CASNTGTSGINEQFF. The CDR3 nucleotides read TGCGCCAGCAACACCGGGACTAGCGGGATAAATGAGCAGTTCTTC.

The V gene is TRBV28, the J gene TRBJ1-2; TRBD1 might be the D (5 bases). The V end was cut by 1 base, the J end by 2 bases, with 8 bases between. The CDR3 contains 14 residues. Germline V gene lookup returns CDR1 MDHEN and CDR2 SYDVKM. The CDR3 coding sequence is TGTGCCAGCAGTTTATTCAACAGGAACTATGGCTACACCTTC. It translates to CASSLFNRNYGYTF.

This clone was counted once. This CDR3 is CASSQVWPSDGTGQETQYF. In DNA, the CDR3 is TGCGCCAGCAGCCAAGTTTGGCCTAGCGACGGGACAGGGCAAGAGACCCAGTACTTC. The chain recombines TRBV4-1 with TRBJ2-5, with 9 bases identical to TRBD1. Per germline, CDR1 MGHRA and CDR2 YSYEKL. Losses at the gene ends were 1 base for V and 2 bases for J; bases not matched to a gene: 14. The CDR3 is 19 amino acids.

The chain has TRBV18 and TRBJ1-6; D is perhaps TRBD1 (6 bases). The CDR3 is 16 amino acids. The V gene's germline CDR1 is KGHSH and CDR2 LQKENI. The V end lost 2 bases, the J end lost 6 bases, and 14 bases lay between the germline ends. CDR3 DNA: TGTGCCAGCTCACCAGAGGGGGGGCGGTTTAATTCACCCCTCCACTTT. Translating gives CASSPEGGRFNSPLHF.